This T cell receptor (beta chain) was identified during a study of OX40 agonist ivuxolimab in advanced cancers. The repertoire was sequenced with immunoSEQ multiplex PCR; TCRdb's copy has only in-frame clones and lacks some. The data contain 35,000 to 45,000 clones, roughly 84% of them singletons. Trimming took off 3 bases at V and 8 bases at J, with 19 bases between the two ends. Germline values: CDR1 SSHAT, CDR2 FNYEAQ (reference sequence). The CDR3 covers 15 residues. This clonotype originated in an adult with an advanced solid tumor such as melanoma, head and neck, liver or kidney cancer. The sequencing here drew on CD4+ or CD8+ T cells sorted from blood, taken in a trial of the OX40 agonist ivuxolimab. The J gene is TRBJ1-2, the V gene TRBV7-7; D remains ambiguous. The CDR3 protein is CASSFPPGSPIGYTF. The CDR3 DNA is TGTGCCAGCAGCTTTCCCCCGGGGAGTCCCATCGGCTACACCTTC.